This T cell receptor (beta chain) stems from a study of T cell repertoires in cytomegalovirus infection. Study-wide background: Shared public TCR beta signatures pointed to both CMV infection and a matching HLA type.

Whole-study findings and limits: Cumulative public TCR beta family frequency identified CMV carriers with the relevant HLA. In two of eight donors, the top clonotype was HLA-C-restricted CMV-specific.

TCRdb passed the reads through MiXCR, listing each CDR3 protein once. The sample consists of hundreds of thousands of distinct CDR3 sequences, 35% of them appearing once. Of note for this clonotype: Its antigen is unknown.

V dropped 1 base and J dropped 0 bases, with 10 bases sitting between them. The CDR3 extends over 15 amino acids. CDR1 is SGHVS, CDR2 FNYEAQ, per germline. This sequence joins TRBV7-6 and TRBJ2-7; D might be TRBD2 (7 bases). The source of this sequence is a human donor in good health (CMV status not recorded). Some clones in this sample may be carry-over from other donors' samples. The sample consisted of PBMCs. Written as DNA, the CDR3 is TGTGCCAGCAGCTTAGAGGGGGGGGTCTCCTACGAGCAGTACTTC. Its protein is CASSLEGGVSYEQYF.